This TCR beta chain is from a study of OX40 agonist ivuxolimab in advanced cancers. Using immunoSEQ multiplex PCR, the repertoire was profiled, and TCRdb retains in-frame clones only, with some absent. The table shows more than 20,000 clones, with 83% occurring only once. Study findings and constraints: Averaged across samples, CD8+ T cells carried more expanded clones than CD4+ did. Researchers did not determine the expanded peripheral T cells' antigen specificity.

CDR3 length: 12 residues. Germline values: CDR1 GTSNPN, CDR2 SVGIG (reference sequence). V was shortened by 2 bases and J by 6 bases, with 8 bases between the two germline ends. Worth noting for this clone: Antigen specificity is unknown.

The rearrangement joins TRBV30 to TRBJ2-1; D not certain. This TCR derives from an adult with an advanced solid tumor such as melanoma, head and neck, liver or kidney cancer. Specimen: CD4+ or CD8+ T cells sorted from blood, collected in a trial of the OX40 agonist ivuxolimab. For the CDR3, the DNA is TGTGCCTGGAGTCGGCGGCCCAATGAGCAGTTCTTC. Protein product: CAWSRRPNEQFF. The whole variable domain, remainder taken from reference TRBV30 and TRBJ2-1, is SQTIHQWPATLVQPVGSPLSLECTVEGTSNPNLYWYRQAAGRGLQLLFYSVGIGQISSEVPQNLSASRPQDRQFILSSKKLLLSDSGFYLCAWSRRPNEQFFGPGTRLTVL.